This T cell receptor (beta chain) stems from a study of shared clonotypes between healthy human individuals. Whole-study results and caveats: Represented genetic and exposure-history diversity was restricted by having few donors.

The protocol was immunoSEQ multiplex PCR, while the TCRdb copy is restricted to in-frame clones and leaves out a portion. Of about 2 million clones listed, 85% to 95% were seen once; the top ten hold roughly 0.13%. This clone appeared a single time. Its specificity is unknown. Investigators divided CD4+ cells into CD45RA+ naive and CD45RA-negative memory subsets. The TCR originated in a man between 18 and 35 years old in good health. Sequencing was carried out using naive CD4+ T cells sorted from blood. Subset of the sample: CD45RA+ positively selected.

Here the CDR3 reads CASSLGDRVNEQFF. CDR3 nucleotide sequence: TGCGCCAGCAGCTTGGGAGACAGGGTCAATGAGCAGTTCTTC. The genes are TRBV5-1 and TRBJ2-1, with 7 nucleotides matching TRBD1. The junction had 3 bases not matched to a gene; V was cut back by 0 bases and J by 6 bases. The germline V gene encodes CDR1 SGHRS and CDR2 YFSETQ. The CDR3 extends over 14 amino acids.